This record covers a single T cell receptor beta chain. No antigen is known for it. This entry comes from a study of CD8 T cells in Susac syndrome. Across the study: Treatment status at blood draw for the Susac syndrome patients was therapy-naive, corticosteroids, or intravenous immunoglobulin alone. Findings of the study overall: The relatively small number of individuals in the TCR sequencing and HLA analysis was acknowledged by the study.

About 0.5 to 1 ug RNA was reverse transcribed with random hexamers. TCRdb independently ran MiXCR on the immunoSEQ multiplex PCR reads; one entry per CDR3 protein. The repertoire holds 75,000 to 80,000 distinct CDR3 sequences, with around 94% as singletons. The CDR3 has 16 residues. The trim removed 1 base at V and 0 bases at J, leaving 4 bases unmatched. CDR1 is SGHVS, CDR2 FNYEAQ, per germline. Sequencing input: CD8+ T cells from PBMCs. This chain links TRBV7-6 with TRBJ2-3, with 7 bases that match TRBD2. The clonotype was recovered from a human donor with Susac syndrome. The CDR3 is CASSLVWRGSTDTQYF. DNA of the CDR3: TGTGCCAGCAGCTTAGTGTGGCGGGGGAGCACAGATACGCAGTATTTT.